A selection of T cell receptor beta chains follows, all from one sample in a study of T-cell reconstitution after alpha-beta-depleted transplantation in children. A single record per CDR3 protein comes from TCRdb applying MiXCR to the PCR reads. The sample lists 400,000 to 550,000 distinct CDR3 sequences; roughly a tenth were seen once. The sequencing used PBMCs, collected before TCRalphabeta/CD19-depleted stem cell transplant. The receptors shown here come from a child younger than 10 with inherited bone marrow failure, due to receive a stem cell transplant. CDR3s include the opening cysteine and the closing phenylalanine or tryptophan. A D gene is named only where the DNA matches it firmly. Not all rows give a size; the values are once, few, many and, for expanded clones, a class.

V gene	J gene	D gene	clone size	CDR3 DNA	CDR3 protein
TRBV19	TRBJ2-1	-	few	TGTGCCAGTAAGCCCCATTTTGGGGGAGCGAACAATGAGCAGTTCTTC	CASKPHFGGANNEQFF
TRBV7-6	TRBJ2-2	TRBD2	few	TGTGCCAGCAGCTCCCCTATTGATAGCGGGGGGAACACCGGGGAGCTGTTTTTT	CASSSPIDSGGNTGELFF
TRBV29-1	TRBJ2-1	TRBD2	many	TGCAGCGTTGATGGAGGCGCGGGAGGTTTCTCGAGGGCATACAATGAGCAGTTCTTC	CSVDGGAGGFSRAYNEQFF
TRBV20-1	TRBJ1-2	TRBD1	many	TGCAGTGCTAGAAGGACAGGATTCTATGGCTACACCTTC	CSARRTGFYGYTF
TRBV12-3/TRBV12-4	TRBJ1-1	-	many	TGTGCCAGCAGTTTTATAGTCCCGGGCAGACTGAACACTGAAGCTTTCTTT	CASSFIVPGRLNTEAFF
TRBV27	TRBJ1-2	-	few	TGTGCCAGCAGTCCTCGACAGGCTCTGCCCCGAGGCTACACCTTC	CASSPRQALPRGYTF
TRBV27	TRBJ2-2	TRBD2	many	TGTGCCAGCAGTTTATTGTTAGCGGGAAGTTCCGGGGAGCTGTTTTTT	CASSLLLAGSSGELFF
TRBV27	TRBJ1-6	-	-	TGTGCCAGCAGTACAGGGAGCTCCTATAATTCACCCCTCCACTTT	CASSTGSSYNSPLHF
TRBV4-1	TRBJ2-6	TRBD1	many	TGCGCCAGCAGCCAACCTAAAATACGGGGACAGGGAAGATCTGGGGCCAACGTCCTGACTTTC	CASSQPKIRGQGRSGANVLTF
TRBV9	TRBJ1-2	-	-	TGTGCCAGCAGCGTTACAGGTGATGGCTACACCTTC	CASSVTGDGYTF
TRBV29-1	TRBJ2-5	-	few	TGCAGCGTTGACCCGTCAGAAGAGACCCAGTACTTC	CSVDPSEETQYF
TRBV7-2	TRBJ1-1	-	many	TGTGCCAGCAGCTTAGCTGGTCGGTCGAACACTGAAGCTTTCTTT	CASSLAGRSNTEAFF
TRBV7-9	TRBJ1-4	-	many	TGTGCCAGCAATGGCAGGGACTCAACTAATGAAAAACTGTTTTTT	CASNGRDSTNEKLFF
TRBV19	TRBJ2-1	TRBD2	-	TGTGCCAGTAGTCCAACTAGCGGGCGGAGCTCCTACAATGAGCAGTTCTTC	CASSPTSGRSSYNEQFF
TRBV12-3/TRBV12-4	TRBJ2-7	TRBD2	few	TGTGCCAGCAGTTACTCTTTGGCTAGCGGGAGTCTGTCTAGAGAGCAGTACTTC	CASSYSLASGSLSREQYF